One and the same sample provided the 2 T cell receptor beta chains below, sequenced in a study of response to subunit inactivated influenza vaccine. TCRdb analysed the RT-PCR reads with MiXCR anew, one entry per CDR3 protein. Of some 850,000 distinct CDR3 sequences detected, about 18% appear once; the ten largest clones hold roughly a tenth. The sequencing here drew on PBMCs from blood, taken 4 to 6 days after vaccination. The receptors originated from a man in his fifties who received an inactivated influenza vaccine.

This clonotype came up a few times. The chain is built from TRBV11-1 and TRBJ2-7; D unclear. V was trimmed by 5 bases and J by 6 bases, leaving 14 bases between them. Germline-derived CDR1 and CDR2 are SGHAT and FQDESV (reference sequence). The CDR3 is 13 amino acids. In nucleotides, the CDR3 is TGTGCCAGCAGCCCCGTGCTGGGCAGCGAGCAGTACTTC. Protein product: CASSPVLGSEQYF.

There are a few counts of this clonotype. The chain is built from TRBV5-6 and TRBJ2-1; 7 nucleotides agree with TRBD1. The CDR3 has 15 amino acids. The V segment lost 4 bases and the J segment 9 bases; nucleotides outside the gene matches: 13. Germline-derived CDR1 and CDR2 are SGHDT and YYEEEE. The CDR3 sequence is CASSPLVRGRGEQFF. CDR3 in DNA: TGTGCCAGCAGCCCTCTTGTTAGGGGGCGCGGTGAGCAGTTCTTC.